The source of this T cell receptor beta chain is a study of graft-versus-host responses after intestinal transplantation. About the study: Tacrolimus and steroids were given for around 3 years to all recipients after anti-thymocyte globulin induction.

The assay was immunoSEQ multiplex PCR, and TCRdb's table has in-frame clones only and misses some. The profile shows some 48,000 clones, roughly 84% of them singletons. Comments on this clone: Antigen specificity is unknown.

The specimen was unstimulated CD4+ T cells sorted from spleen or lymph node cells, collected before transplant. The sequence was collected from a human donor who was the organ donor for an intestinal transplant.

The CDR3, as DNA: TGTGCCAGCAGCTTGGGAAGGAACGATGGCTACACCTTC. This gives the protein CASSLGRNDGYTF. The V call is TRBV5-6, the J call TRBJ1-2; D is ambiguous. The CDR3 has 13 residues. Trimming shortened V by 0 bases and J by 6 bases, and 9 bases separated the two germline ends. Looked up from germline, CDR1 is SGHDT and CDR2 is YYEEEE. The full variable domain, rest sourced from reference TRBV5-6 and TRBJ1-2, is DAGVTQSPTHLIKTRGQQVTLRCSPKSGHDTVSWYQQALGQGPQFIFQYYEEEERQRGNFPDRFSGHQFPNYSSELNVNALLLGDSALYLCASSLGRNDGYTFGSGTRLTVV.